Presented here are 28 T cell receptor beta chains from one specimen sequenced in a study of cytomegalovirus exposure and HLA in healthy donors. Both 60 Vbeta primers and 13 Jbeta primers went into the PCR. The protocol was immunoSEQ multiplex PCR, while the TCRdb copy is restricted to in-frame clones and leaves out a portion. The sample records around 99,000 clones, roughly 80% being singletons. The sequencing input was PBMCs. These receptors originate from a man in his thirties or forties in good health and CMV-seropositive.

This chain joins TRBV30 and TRBJ1-6; a possible D gene is TRBD1 (6 bases). Germline CDR1 is GTSNPN and CDR2 is SVGIG (reference sequence). The germline V and J ends were trimmed by 5 bases and 7 bases, with 9 bases remaining between them. This CDR3 is built from 12 residues. The chain's CDR3 is CAWGQINSPLHF. For the CDR3, the DNA is TGTGCCTGGGGACAGATAAATTCACCCCTCCACTTT.

The J gene is TRBJ2-5, the V gene TRBV5-1; D is undetermined. Germline CDR1 is SGHRS and CDR2 is YFSETQ. The CDR3 length is 11 residues. Trimming removed 4 bases from V and 3 bases from J, with 4 bases in between. The DNA of the CDR3 is TGCGCCAGCAGCGTAGAAGAGACCCAGTACTTC. Its protein is CASSVEETQYF.

The chain uses TRBV11-2 and TRBJ2-7; 10 bases align to TRBD1. J lost 2 bases, V lost 4 bases, and 8 bases had no gene match. CDR3 length equals 16 residues. Germline V gene sequence: CDR1 SGHAT, CDR2 FQNNGV. The CDR3 DNA reads TGTGCCAGCAGCTCCACCCCGGGACAGGGGACCTACGAGCAGTACTTC. This translates into CASSSTPGQGTYEQYF.

In the case of this clone: The same CDR3 can be traced to other DNA sequences in this sample. The chain couples TRBV5-1 to TRBJ1-6; 8 nucleotides agree with TRBD1. This CDR3 region has 15 residues. The germline CDR1 and CDR2 sequences are SGHRS and YFSETQ. V lost 6 bases to trimming and J lost 6 bases; unmatched junction nucleotides: 8. The DNA for the CDR3 is TGCGCCAGCACACCGGACAGGGCCTTTAATTCACCCCTCCACTTT. It specifies CASTPDRAFNSPLHF.

The rearrangement links TRBV10-3 to TRBJ1-2; no clear D gene. Trimming left V 3 bases short and J 1 base short, with 6 bases between. The CDR3 is 13 amino acids. The germline V gene encodes CDR1 ENHRY and CDR2 SYGVKD. As DNA, the CDR3 is TGTGCCATCAGTGACGGACTTAACTATGGCTACACCTTC. Protein: CAISDGLNYGYTF.

The chain recombines TRBV5-6 with TRBJ2-2; D is perhaps TRBD1 (5 bases). Deletions cut 0 bases from V and 4 bases from J, with 7 bases between. This CDR3 has 14 residues. Per germline, CDR1 SGHDT and CDR2 YYEEEE. The CDR3 region has the DNA TGTGCCAGCAGCTTGGGCCAGGGCACCGGGGAGCTGTTTTTT. Its translation: CASSLGQGTGELFF.

This clone was detected only a few times. The chain joins TRBV14 to TRBJ1-3; the D gene is possibly TRBD1 (6 bases). The germline gives CDR1 SGHDN, CDR2 FVKESK. V lost 4 bases and J 16 bases, leaving 29 bases between the germline ends. CDR3 length: 16 amino acids. CDR3 nucleotide sequence: TGTGCCAGCAGCCCCTTGGCCGGAGTGGGACAACCACGGTCGTATTTT. Its translation is CASSPLAGVGQPRSYF.

This chain uses TRBV7-9 with TRBJ2-2, with D tentatively TRBD2 (6 bases). Germline CDR1 reads SEHNR; CDR2 reads FQNEAQ (reference sequence). Trimming stripped 2 bases from V and 5 bases from J, with 12 bases between. The CDR3 consists of 15 residues. In nucleotides, the CDR3 is TGTGCCAGCAGCTTACGGGCGGGGCGTACCGGGGAGCTGTTTTTT. This translates into CASSLRAGRTGELFF.

The rearrangement uses TRBV4-2 and TRBJ2-5; 11 nucleotides align to TRBD2. Germline V CDR1 and CDR2: LGHNA, YNFKEQ. The CDR3 has 16 amino acids. Trimming cost V 4 bases and J 1 base; bases outside gene matches: 5. The CDR3 is CASSPIAGGPQETQYF. CDR3 DNA sequence: TGTGCCAGCAGCCCCATAGCGGGGGGGCCCCAAGAGACCCAGTACTTC.

This chain joins TRBV11-2 and TRBJ1-2, with D possibly matching TRBD1 (6 bases). CDR1 is SGHAT, CDR2 FQNNGV, per germline. The CDR3 covers 15 residues. V lost 1 base, J lost 1 base, and 10 bases lay in between. The DNA of the CDR3 is TGTGCCAGCAGCTTAGGAGACAGGCTTAACTATGGCTACACCTTC. It yields the protein CASSLGDRLNYGYTF.

J is TRBJ1-1 and V is TRBV5-1; TRBD1 is a possible D gene (6 bases). The CDR3 contains 16 residues. The germline V gene encodes CDR1 SGHRS and CDR2 YFSETQ. With 0 bases removed from V and 0 bases from J, the gap between germline ends came to 12 bases. CDR3 sequence reads: CASSLVGGAMNTEAFF. Here the CDR3 DNA reads TGCGCCAGCAGCTTGGTAGGGGGGGCCATGAACACTGAAGCTTTCTTT.

The gene calls are TRBV5-1 and TRBJ2-5; D remains unclear. Germline V lookup: CDR1 SGHRS, CDR2 YFSETQ. The V end was cut by 4 bases, the J end by 2 bases, with 15 bases between. CDR3 length: 15 residues. This CDR3 reads CASSPSFSRQETQYF. In nucleotides, the CDR3 is TGCGCCAGCAGCCCCTCCTTCTCGCGTCAAGAGACCCAGTACTTC.

This chain connects TRBV29-1 to TRBJ2-3; TRBD2 might be the D (7 bases). Germline-derived CDR1 and CDR2 are SQVTM and ANQGSEA. Trimming stripped 4 bases from V and 4 bases from J, with 9 bases between. There are 12 residues in the CDR3. In DNA, the CDR3 is TGCAGCGTTGGGGAGGGGGCAGATACGCAGTATTTT. As protein: CSVGEGADTQYF.

In this sample, this clone turned up once. The chain uses TRBV6-5 and TRBJ2-3; tentatively, D is TRBD2 (6 bases). The CDR3 totals 16 residues. Germline V lookup: CDR1 MNHEY, CDR2 SVGAGI. The V gene lost 4 bases and the J gene lost 3 bases, with 17 bases spanning the gap. This chain's CDR3 is CASSSGTSASTDTQYF. In DNA, the CDR3 is TGTGCCAGCAGTTCCGGGACTTCAGCCTCGACAGATACGCAGTATTTT.

The rearrangement links TRBV19 to TRBJ2-7; 10 bases align to TRBD2. The CDR3 is 18 residues long. The germline V gene has CDR1 LNHDA and CDR2 SQIVND (reference sequence). V trimming: 0 bases; J trimming: 0 bases; junction bases outside the gene matches: 8. As DNA, the CDR3 is TGTGCCAGTAGTATAGAAATTAGCGGGGGGCTAAGCTCCTACGAGCAGTACTTC. This codes for CASSIEISGGLSSYEQYF.

This clone came up a few times. The V call is TRBV2, the J call TRBJ1-2; 7 positions match TRBD1. The germline gives CDR1 SNHLY, CDR2 FYNNEI. This CDR3 is 15 amino acids long. After removal of 2 bases from V and 0 bases from J, the junction contained 3 bases not matched to a gene. The CDR3 here is CASSEWDSSNYGYTF. CDR3 nucleotide sequence: TGTGCCAGCAGTGAATGGGACAGCTCTAACTATGGCTACACCTTC.

The chain couples TRBV4-2 to TRBJ1-1, with unresolved D. This CDR3 has 13 residues. Germline CDR1 LGHNA, CDR2 YNFKEQ. The V end lost 2 bases, the J end lost 12 bases, and 16 bases lay between the germline ends. CDR3 residues: CASSQSDWLLTFF. In DNA, the CDR3 is TGTGCCAGCAGCCAATCGGACTGGCTTTTAACTTTCTTT.

The chain links TRBV5-1 to TRBJ1-1; maybe TRBD1 (6 bases). Germline loops: CDR1 SGHRS, CDR2 YFSETQ. The V end was cut by 1 base, the J end by 3 bases, with 7 bases between. The CDR3 has 13 amino acids. The CDR3 DNA follows: TGCGCCAGCAGCTTGCAGGGGTACACTGAAGCTTTCTTT. Encoded protein: CASSLQGYTEAFF.

V is TRBV11-2 and J is TRBJ2-5; D is perhaps TRBD1 (6 bases). Germline V gives CDR1 SGHAT, CDR2 FQNNGV. This CDR3 contains 10 residues. The V gene lost 11 bases and the J gene lost 13 bases, with 17 bases spanning the gap. The CDR3 sequence is CAGIRQDRYF. The CDR3 DNA sequence: TGTGCCGGAATCCGACAGGACCGGTACTTC.

This sequence joins TRBV19 and TRBJ1-2, with TRBD1 identical over 8 bases. The CDR3 has 14 residues. Germline trimming cut 5 bases from V and 8 bases from J; bases unmatched to any gene: 10. Looked up from germline, CDR1 is LNHDA and CDR2 is SQIVND (reference sequence). CDR3 residues: CASSERGQGQGYTF. The CDR3 nucleotides are TGTGCCAGTAGTGAACGCGGACAGGGTCAAGGCTACACCTTC.

J is TRBJ2-7 and V is TRBV6-5; 8 bases match TRBD1. V was pared by 3 bases and J by 7 bases, with 8 bases of the junction left unmatched. Germline CDR1 is MNHEY and CDR2 is SVGAGI. The CDR3 spans 14 residues. In DNA, the CDR3 is TGTGCCAGCAGTTATCAGGGGGCGGTAGGGGAGCAGTACTTC. Its translation is CASSYQGAVGEQYF.

The chain couples TRBV5-4 to TRBJ1-1; D is unresolved. Germline lookup yields CDR1 SGHNT and CDR2 YYREEE (reference sequence). Trimming cost V 4 bases and J 4 bases, with 11 bases left between them. The CDR3 has 13 residues. The CDR3 reads CASSLKRSTEAFF. In nucleotides, the CDR3 is TGTGCCAGCAGCCTTAAGCGGAGCACTGAAGCTTTCTTT.

Turning to this clone: One end of the junction does not line up with germline, which may come from a read error. The sample carries other DNA sequences with the same CDR3. The rearrangement uses TRBV6-4 and TRBJ2-2; TRBD1 is a possible D gene (6 bases). Germline-derived CDR1 and CDR2 are MRHNA and SNTAGT. The CDR3 runs 13 residues. CDR3 nucleotides: TGTGCCAGCGGGAAGGGGGAGACCGGGGAACTGTTTTTT. Its protein product is CASGKGETGELFF.

The chain combines TRBV6-5 with TRBJ1-2, with D perhaps TRBD1 (6 bases). The CDR3 loop spans 14 amino acids. V was clipped by 2 bases and J by 3 bases, with 10 bases between them. Germline V lookup: CDR1 MNHEY, CDR2 SVGAGI. The CDR3 is CASSYLSGDYGYTF. DNA of the CDR3: TGTGCCAGCAGTTACCTTTCAGGGGACTATGGCTACACCTTC.

This chain connects TRBV9 to TRBJ1-3, with a weak D call TRBD1 (6 bases). Germline CDR1 reads SGDLS; CDR2 reads YYNGEE. Trimming pared 3 bases from V and 2 bases from J, leaving 6 bases between. This CDR3 has 13 residues. The CDR3 here is CASSGTAGNTIYF. DNA for the CDR3: TGTGCCAGCAGCGGGACAGCTGGAAACACCATATATTTT.

The V and J genes are TRBV4-1 and TRBJ1-5, with 8 positions matching TRBD1. The germline CDR1 and CDR2 sequences are MGHRA and YSYEKL. This CDR3 region has 15 residues. Trimming took 4 bases from V and 4 from J; bases not matched to a gene: 6. In nucleotides, the CDR3 is TGCGCCAGCAGCCGGACAGGGCTTGGTAATCAGCCCCAGCATTTT. Protein: CASSRTGLGNQPQHF.

The V gene is TRBV19, the J gene TRBJ2-1, with 8 positions matching TRBD1. Germline V lookup: CDR1 LNHDA, CDR2 SQIVND (reference sequence). The CDR3 sequence is 16 residues long. Trimming at V came to 5 bases and at J to 2 bases, leaving 8 bases not matched to a gene. CDR3 nucleotide sequence: TGTGCCAGTAGTTTGCACGGGACAGGACCCTACAATGAGCAGTTCTTC. It specifies CASSLHGTGPYNEQFF.

As to this clone: Other nucleotide sequences from this sample produce the same CDR3. The chain employs TRBV5-1 and TRBJ2-7; D call uncertain. Germline V gene sequence: CDR1 SGHRS, CDR2 YFSETQ. This CDR3 is built from 13 residues. The ends were cut back, 2 bases at V and 0 bases at J, with 6 bases in the middle. The DNA of the CDR3 is TGCGCCAGCAGCTTACAAGACTCCTACGAGCAGTACTTC. As protein: CASSLQDSYEQYF.